This TCR beta chain came from a study of neurological immune-mediated disorders. CDR1 is DFQATT and CDR2 is SNEGSKA in the germline V gene (reference sequence). The CDR3 is 15 residues long. Notes on the study in general: Multiple sclerosis was found to have the least TCR clonal expansion, below healthy controls, and HTLV-1-associated myelopathy the most.

In regard to this clonotype: Antigen: not known. One end of the junction is discordant with germline, which a read error may explain.

TCRdb ran MiXCR on the 5' RACE reads and lists one entry per CDR3 protein. The sample yields tens of thousands of distinct CDR3 sequences, under 13% seen once. The sequencing input was PBMCs. This sequence joins TRBV20-1 and TRBJ2-3, with a tentative D call TRBD1 (5 bases). This sequence originates from a woman under 40 with HTLV-1-associated myelopathy (HAM/TSP). Here the CDR3 reads CSASQAAGRTDTHYF. The CDR3 coding sequence is TGCAGTGCTTCACAGGCCGCAGGCCGCACAGATACGCACTACTTT.